The T cell receptor beta chain described here comes from a study of blood T cell repertoires in COVID-19 (dated by TCRdb to the early 2020s). At the level of the whole study: The collaborator samples originated in the United States, Italy and Spain and spanned the acute and convalescent phases of COVID-19. The prospective study material was composed of cDNA or gDNA derived from T cells, B-cell-depleted T cells, or PBMCs. Deeply sampled blood TCRbeta repertoires from subjects exposed to, actively infected with, or recovered from COVID-19 were included in the dataset. The repertoires were released in a freely available public database intended as a resource for research on the immune response to SARS-CoV-2. Samples came from the ongoing ImmuneRACE study (first 160 participants) plus 1,254 subjects from 6 global collaborators. A de-identified subject ID, COVID-19 status, age in years and sex were almost always included in the sample metadata. Where HLA class I and class II types were available, the types were taken from metadata supplied by the sample provider, not from assay-based typing. What the authors observed across the whole study: The amount of clinical and demographic metadata varied by source and participant and was provided uncurated.

Comments on this clone: It lacks a known antigen. No qualities accompany the bases; no much larger clone lies one base away.

TCRbeta CDR3 regions were amplified from genomic DNA using the immunoSEQ Assay, a bias-controlled multiplex PCR. Per the source publication's procedure: Within the assay, amplification of reference gene primers was used to estimate how many nucleated cells each sample contained. To quantify the absolute abundance of each unique TCRbeta CDR3 rearrangement, sequence reads were collapsed and filtered. For each sample, productive Simpson clonality was calculated by taking the square root of Simpson's diversity index across productive rearrangements. The table comes from immuneACCESS by way of TCRdb, which keeps in-frame sequences with V and J called. Part of the clones is missing from these tables; in studies checked, under half for an unresolved V gene and the rest for unknown reasons. V and J calls and clone size follow that table, whereas D and trimming were derived from the DNA. This sample is represented by 300,000 to 350,000 clones; almost 90% of them were singletons. The top ten clones comprise roughly 4.3% of the sample.

Participants in the prospective study were enrolled through a virtual design, were aged roughly 18 to 100 years, and lived in 24 United States geographic areas. To assign participants to cohorts, the prospective study relied on clinical history that participants themselves reported in a screening survey and a study questionnaire. Each participant in the prospective study had whole blood, serum and a nasopharyngeal or oropharyngeal swab collected by mobile phlebotomists. Participants in the prospective study had the option to provide additional blood draws and questionnaires over a roughly 2-month period. Before DNA extraction, blood samples from the prospective study were shipped at room temperature or frozen. From the germline V gene, CDR1 is WSHSY and CDR2 is SAAADI. Compared with germline, V lacks 10 bases and J lacks 0 bases; bases without a gene match: 5. The CDR3, from cysteine to phenylalanine, totals 14 residues. The kept DNA is CDR3 alone, 42 bases in frame from the first base.

Input material: PBMCs or T cells enriched from blood (not recorded which). The chain was built from TRBV10-2 and TRBJ2-2; 7 bases in the junction line up with TRBD1. This TCR was sampled from a woman under 30 with acute COVID-19. CDR3 sequence: CATRQGTNTGELFF. The bases read TGCGCCACCCGACAGGGAACGAACACCGGGGAGCTGTTTTTT.